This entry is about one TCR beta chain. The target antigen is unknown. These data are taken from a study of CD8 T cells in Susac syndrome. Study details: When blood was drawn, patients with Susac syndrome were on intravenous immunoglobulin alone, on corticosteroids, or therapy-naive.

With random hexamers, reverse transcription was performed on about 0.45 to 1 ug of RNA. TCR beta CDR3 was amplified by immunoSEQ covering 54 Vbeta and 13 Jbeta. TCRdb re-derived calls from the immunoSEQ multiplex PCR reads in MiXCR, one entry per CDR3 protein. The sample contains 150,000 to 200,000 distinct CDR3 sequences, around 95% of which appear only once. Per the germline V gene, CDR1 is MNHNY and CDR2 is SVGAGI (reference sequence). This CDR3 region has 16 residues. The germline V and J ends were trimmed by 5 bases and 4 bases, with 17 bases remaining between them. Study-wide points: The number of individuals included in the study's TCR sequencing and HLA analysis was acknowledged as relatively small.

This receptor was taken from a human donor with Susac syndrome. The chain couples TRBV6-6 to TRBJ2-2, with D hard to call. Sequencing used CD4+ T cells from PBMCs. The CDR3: CASSPPSISGTGELFF. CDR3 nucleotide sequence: TGTGCCAGCAGTCCCCCGTCGATATCGGGCACCGGGGAGCTGTTTTTT.